The present entry profiles one T cell receptor (beta chain) with its context. This clone's antigen is unknown. No much larger clone exists at a distance of one base, and base qualities are not known. This entry is derived from a study of CD8 T cells in ankylosing spondylitis (dated by TCRdb to 2017 to 2019). In the study overall: To find TCR variants linked to disease, the study profiled T cell receptor beta repertoires in ankylosing spondylitis patients and healthy donors. The full study cohort was made up of about two dozen ankylosing spondylitis patients and about a hundred healthy donors. Peripheral blood samples were taken, and synovial fluid was additionally collected from ankylosing spondylitis patients.

What the study reported, not specific to this receptor: Blood from ankylosing spondylitis patients appeared to be characterized by a TCR beta motif composed of several highly homologous amino acid variants. The disease-linked clones showed a CD8+ phenotype and occurred at relatively low frequencies in peripheral blood. Some motif variants had previously been reported in the synovial fluid and blood of reactive arthritis patients, which suggests shared mechanisms of disease initiation. The disease-linked clones were reported to be significantly enriched in matched synovial fluid samples from ankylosing spondylitis patients.

Sequencing was performed on an Illumina HiSeq 2500. Quantitative 5'-RACE with molecular barcodes was the method used to prepare the TCR beta libraries. On the authors' methods: A new computational method based on a probabilistic model of VDJ rearrangement was used to identify disease-linked TCR variants. Using fastp at Q25 and MiXCR, TCRdb reprocessed the public reads and kept productive beta chains. Rows are combined by CDR3 protein, so each entry shows the most common genes and DNA. The V and J calls shown here were made by TCRdb, not taken from the authors' results. The sample yields hundreds of thousands of distinct CDR3 sequences; 12% were counted once. About 0.5% of the sample is in the top ten clones. Source material: blood, either unsorted or a sorted T cell fraction (not recorded which). This receptor was obtained from a male donor with ankylosing spondylitis.

The nucleotide sequence is given as TGTGCCAGCAGCCAACTAACGGGAGAAGATACGCAGTATTTT. Its translation is CASSQLTGEDTQYF. The sequence joins TRBV3-1 to TRBJ2-3; the D segment could be TRBD2, given 6 matching bases. V is cut by 2 bases and J by 5 bases, and the space between the germline ends is 11 bases. The germline V gene (reference sequence) specifies LGHDT as CDR1 and YNNKEL as CDR2. Including cysteine and phenylalanine, the CDR3 has 14 amino acids. CDR3 DNA only is kept here, 42 bases in frame from base 1.